This TCR beta chain originates from a study of T-cell reconstitution after alpha-beta-depleted transplantation in children (dated by TCRdb to about 2016). For the study in its entirety: Using TCR repertoire profiling, the study quantitatively followed how T-cell immune reconstitution unfolded in children after TCRalphabeta/CD19-depleted allogeneic hematopoietic cell transplantation.

The germline V gene (reference sequence) specifies MNHEY as CDR1 and SMNVEV as CDR2. Reading from cysteine to phenylalanine, the CDR3 counts 14 amino acids. Of the read, only the CDR3 DNA is kept; its 42 bases are in frame from base 1. V was cut back by 3 bases and J by 5 bases, leaving a gap of 13 bases between them. The research as a whole found: In some patients, high TCRbeta diversity at day 60 was attributed to recipient T cells and intrathymic progenitors that had survived conditioning. The apparently early recovery of alphabetaT-cell counts about two months after transplant reportedly depended on only several hundred rapidly expanded clones that came from non-depleted graft cells. Over subsequent months, a decline in hyperexpanded clone frequencies was noted, and after one year, T-cell counts and TCRbeta diversity were mostly ascribed to newly produced T cells.

This specimen's treatment or condition label, interpreted: allogeneic hematopoietic cell transplantation with graft depleted of TCRalphabeta T cells and CD19 B cells. Transplant recipients were children who received TCRalphabeta/CD19-depleted allogeneic hematopoietic cell grafts. Ten or more counts support this clonotype. It has no known antigen specificity. Base qualities are missing; no much larger clone stands one base away. The library was prepared using PCR. Sequencing was performed on an Illumina HiSeq 2500. Molecular barcoding was employed in the preparation of TCR libraries, with unique molecular identifiers being used to normalize TCRbeta repertoire quantification. TCRdb reanalyzed the raw reads on its own, using fastp at Q25 for trimming and MiXCR for clone calling, and kept in-frame beta chains. A single entry per CDR3 protein holds the most common genes and DNA from its merged rows. The table for this sample lists hundreds of thousands of distinct CDR3 sequences; around 13% of them were counted only once. Jointly, the top ten make up 0.79% of the sample.

The sample here was PBMCs, taken before TCRalphabeta/CD19-depleted stem cell transplant. The sequence derives from a girl under 10 years old with congenital amegakaryocytic thrombocytopenia, due to receive a stem cell transplant. Recombination connected TRBV27 to TRBJ1-2, with the D gene call left open. In nucleotide form, the sequence is TGTGCCAGCAGTTTCACCCCCCCAGGATATGGCTACACCTTC. Its translation is CASSFTPPGYGYTF.